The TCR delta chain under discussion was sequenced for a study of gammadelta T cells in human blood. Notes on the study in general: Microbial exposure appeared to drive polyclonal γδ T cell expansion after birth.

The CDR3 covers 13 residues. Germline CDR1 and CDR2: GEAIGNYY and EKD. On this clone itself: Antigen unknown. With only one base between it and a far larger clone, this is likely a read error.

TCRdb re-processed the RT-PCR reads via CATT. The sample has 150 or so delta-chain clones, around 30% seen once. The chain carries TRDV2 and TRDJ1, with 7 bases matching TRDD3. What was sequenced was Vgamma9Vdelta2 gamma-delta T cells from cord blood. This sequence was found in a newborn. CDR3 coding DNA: TGTGCCTGTGACATGCCTGGGGGCTATAATCTCATCTTT. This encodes CACDMPGGYNLIF.